This T cell receptor (beta chain) was captured in a study of cytomegalovirus exposure and HLA in healthy donors. As concerns this clone: Its matching antigen is unknown.

It was with 60 Vbeta and 13 Jbeta primers that the PCR ran. Here immunoSEQ multiplex PCR was the method, and the copy in TCRdb shows in-frame clones only, minus some. The repertoire consists of about 110,000 clones, with roughly 77% occurring once and the leading ten covering 2% to 2.5%. Points from the study as a whole: A later analysis, which compared TCR beta chains of equal frequency, found the HLA-associated ones more clonally expanded. Likely technical artifact: a cluster of highly shared sequence variants.

Germline V gene lookup returns CDR1 SGHRS and CDR2 YFSETQ. After removal of 4 bases from V and 0 bases from J, the junction contained 4 bases not matched to a gene. The CDR3 length is 15 residues. The receptor was isolated from a man between 40 and 49 years old in good health and CMV-seronegative. The genes are TRBV5-1 and TRBJ2-1; 7 bases align to TRBD1. The specimen sequenced was PBMCs. CDR3 DNA sequence: TGCGCCAGCAGCGTACAGGGGAGCTCCTACAATGAGCAGTTCTTC. This encodes CASSVQGSSYNEQFF.